This TCR delta chain was obtained from a study of Vδ1+ human thymocytes. Germline V CDR1 and CDR2: TSWWSYY, QGS. CDR3 size: 17 residues. V was pared by 3 bases and J by 2 bases, with 6 bases of the junction left unmatched. There are a few counts of this clone. Its antigen is currently unknown. Sorted Vdelta1+ thymocytes were about 97% to 99.6% pure. Regarding the study as a whole: Despite high sort purity, about 20% of thymic T cell receptor delta sequences were Vdelta2. Thymic TRG and TRD repertoires appeared highly polyclonal, with Gaussian CDR3 length distributions. Many TRG clonotypes were shared between donors; TRD repertoires were essentially private.

RNA was extracted from the cells and then reverse transcribed. Pooled V-gene forward primers with one constant-region reverse primer generated the CDR3 amplicons by multiplex PCR. TCRdb reapplied CATT to the multiplex PCR reads. The sample holds roughly 50,000 delta-chain clones, about a sixth seen once. V usage is TRDV1 and J usage is TRDJ1, with 13 bases matching TRDD3. Material for sequencing was Vdelta1+ gamma-delta thymocytes from the thymus. Subset of the sample: FACS-sorted CD3+ TCRalphabeta- TCRVdelta1+ TCRVdelta2- thymocytes. The source of this sequence is a boy in the first two years of life who had congenital heart surgery. Here the CDR3 reads CALGEYWGIRKTDKLIF. The CDR3 DNA follows: TGTGCTCTTGGGGAGTACTGGGGGATACGCAAGACCGATAAACTCATCTTT.